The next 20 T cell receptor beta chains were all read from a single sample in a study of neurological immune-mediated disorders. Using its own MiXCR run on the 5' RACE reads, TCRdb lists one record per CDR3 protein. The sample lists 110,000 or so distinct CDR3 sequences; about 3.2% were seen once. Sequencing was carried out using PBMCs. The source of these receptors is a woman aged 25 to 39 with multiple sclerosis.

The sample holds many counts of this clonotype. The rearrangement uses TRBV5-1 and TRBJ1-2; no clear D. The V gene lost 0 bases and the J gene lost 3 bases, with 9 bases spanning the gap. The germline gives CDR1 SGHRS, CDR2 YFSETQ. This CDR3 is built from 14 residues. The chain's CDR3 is CASSLEAQDYGYTF. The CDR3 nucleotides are TGCGCCAGCAGCTTGGAGGCTCAAGACTATGGCTACACCTTC.

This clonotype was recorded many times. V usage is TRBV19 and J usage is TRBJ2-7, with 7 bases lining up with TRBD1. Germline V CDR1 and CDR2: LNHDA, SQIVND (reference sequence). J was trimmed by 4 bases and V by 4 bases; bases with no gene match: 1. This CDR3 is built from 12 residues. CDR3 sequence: CASSTGQYEQYF. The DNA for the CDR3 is TGTGCCAGTAGTACGGGACAGTACGAGCAGTACTTC.

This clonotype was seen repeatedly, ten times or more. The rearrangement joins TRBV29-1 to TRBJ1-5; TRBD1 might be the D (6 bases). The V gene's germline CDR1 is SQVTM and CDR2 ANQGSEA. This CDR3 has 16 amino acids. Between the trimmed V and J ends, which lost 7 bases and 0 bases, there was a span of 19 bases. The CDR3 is CSARDIELVSNQPQHF. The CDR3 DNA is TGCAGCGCCCGGGACATCGAACTTGTTAGCAATCAGCCCCAGCATTTT. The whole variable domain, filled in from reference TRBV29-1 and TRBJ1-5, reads SAVISQKPSRDICQRGTSLTIQCQVDSQVTMMFWYRQQPGQSLTLIATANQGSEATYESGFVIDKFPISRPNLTFSTLTVSNMSPEDSSIYLCSARDIELVSNQPQHFGDGTRLSIL.

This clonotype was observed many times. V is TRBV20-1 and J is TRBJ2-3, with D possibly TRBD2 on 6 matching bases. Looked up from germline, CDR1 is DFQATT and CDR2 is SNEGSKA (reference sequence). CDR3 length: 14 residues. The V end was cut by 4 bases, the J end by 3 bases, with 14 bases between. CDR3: CSAIRDSGTDTQYF. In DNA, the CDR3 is TGCAGTGCTATCCGGGACTCCGGGACAGATACGCAGTATTTT.

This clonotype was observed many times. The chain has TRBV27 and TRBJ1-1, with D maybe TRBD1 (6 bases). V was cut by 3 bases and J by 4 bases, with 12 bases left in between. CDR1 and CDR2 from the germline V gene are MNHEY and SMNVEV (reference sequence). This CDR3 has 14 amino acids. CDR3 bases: TGTGCCAGCAGTTTCCAGGGGCGGGGCACTGAAGCTTTCTTT. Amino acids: CASSFQGRGTEAFF.

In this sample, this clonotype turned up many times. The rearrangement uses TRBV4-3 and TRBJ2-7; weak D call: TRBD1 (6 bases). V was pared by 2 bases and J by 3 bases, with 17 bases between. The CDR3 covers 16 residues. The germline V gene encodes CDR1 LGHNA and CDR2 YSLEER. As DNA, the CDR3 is TGCGCCAGCAGCCAAAACCGAGACAGGCCCTTCTACGAGCAGTACTTC. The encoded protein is CASSQNRDRPFYEQYF.

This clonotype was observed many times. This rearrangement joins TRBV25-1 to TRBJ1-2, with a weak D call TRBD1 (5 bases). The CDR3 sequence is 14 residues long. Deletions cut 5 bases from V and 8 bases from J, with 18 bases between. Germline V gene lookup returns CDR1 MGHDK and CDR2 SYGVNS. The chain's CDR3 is CASSNSGPGRGYTF. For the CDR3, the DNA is TGTGCCAGCAGTAATTCGGGGCCAGGGCGGGGCTACACCTTC.

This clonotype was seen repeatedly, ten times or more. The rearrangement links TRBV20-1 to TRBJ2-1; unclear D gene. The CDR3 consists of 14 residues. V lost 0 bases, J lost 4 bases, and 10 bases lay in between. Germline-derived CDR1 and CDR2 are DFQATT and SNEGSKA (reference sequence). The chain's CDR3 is CSARDGLFYNEQFF. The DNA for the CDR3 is TGCAGTGCTAGAGATGGCTTATTTTACAATGAGCAGTTCTTC.

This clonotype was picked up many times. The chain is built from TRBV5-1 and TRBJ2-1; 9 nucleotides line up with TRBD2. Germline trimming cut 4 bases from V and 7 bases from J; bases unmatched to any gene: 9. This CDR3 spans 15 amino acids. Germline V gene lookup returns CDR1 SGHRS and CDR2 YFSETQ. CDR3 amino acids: CASSRSGGDPNEQFF. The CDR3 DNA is TGCGCCAGCAGCCGTAGCGGGGGAGATCCTAATGAGCAGTTCTTC.

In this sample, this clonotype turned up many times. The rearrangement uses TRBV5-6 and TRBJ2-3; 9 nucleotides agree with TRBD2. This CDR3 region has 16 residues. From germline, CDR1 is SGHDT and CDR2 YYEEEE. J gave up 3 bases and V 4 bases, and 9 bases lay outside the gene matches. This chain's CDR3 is CASSPSSGRVTDTQYF. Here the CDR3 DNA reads TGTGCCAGCAGCCCAAGTAGCGGGAGAGTTACAGATACGCAGTATTTT.

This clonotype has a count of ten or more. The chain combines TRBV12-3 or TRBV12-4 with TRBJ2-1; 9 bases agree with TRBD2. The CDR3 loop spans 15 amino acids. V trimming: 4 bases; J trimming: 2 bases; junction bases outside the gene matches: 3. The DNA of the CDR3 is TGTGCCAGCAGTTCTAGCGGGGTAGCCTACAATGAGCAGTTCTTC. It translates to CASSSSGVAYNEQFF.

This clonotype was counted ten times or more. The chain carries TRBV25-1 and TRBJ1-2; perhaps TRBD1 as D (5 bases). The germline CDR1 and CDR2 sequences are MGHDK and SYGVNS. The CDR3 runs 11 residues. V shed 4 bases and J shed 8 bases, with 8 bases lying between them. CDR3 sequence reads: CASSVGVGYTF. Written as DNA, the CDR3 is TGTGCCAGCAGTGTGGGGGTGGGCTACACCTTC.

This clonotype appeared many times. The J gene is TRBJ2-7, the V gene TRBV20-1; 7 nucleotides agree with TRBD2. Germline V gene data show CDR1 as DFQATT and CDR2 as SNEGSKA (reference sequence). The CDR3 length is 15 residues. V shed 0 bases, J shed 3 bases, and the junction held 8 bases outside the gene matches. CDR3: CSARDPGGTDYEQYF. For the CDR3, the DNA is TGCAGTGCTAGAGACCCGGGAGGAACCGACTACGAGCAGTACTTC.

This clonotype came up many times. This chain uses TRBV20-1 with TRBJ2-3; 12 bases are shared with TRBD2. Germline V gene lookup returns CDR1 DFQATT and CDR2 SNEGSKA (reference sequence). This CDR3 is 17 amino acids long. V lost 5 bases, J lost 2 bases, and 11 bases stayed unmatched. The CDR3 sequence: CSAAQLAGGSNTDTQYF. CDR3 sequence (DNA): TGCAGTGCTGCCCAACTAGCGGGAGGATCTAACACAGATACGCAGTATTTT.

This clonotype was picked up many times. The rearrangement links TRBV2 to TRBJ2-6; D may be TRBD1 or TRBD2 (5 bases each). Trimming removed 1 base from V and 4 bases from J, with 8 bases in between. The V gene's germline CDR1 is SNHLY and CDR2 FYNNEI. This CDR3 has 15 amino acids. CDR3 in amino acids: CASSEDGTGANVLTF. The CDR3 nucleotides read TGTGCCAGCAGTGAAGATGGGACCGGGGCCAACGTCCTGACTTTC.

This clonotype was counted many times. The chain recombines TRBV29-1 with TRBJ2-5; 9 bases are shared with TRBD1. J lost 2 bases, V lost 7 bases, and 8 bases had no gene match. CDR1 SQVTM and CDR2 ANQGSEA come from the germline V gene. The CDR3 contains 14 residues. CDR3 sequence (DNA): TGCAGCGGAGGATACGGACAGGGGCAAGAGACCCAGTACTTC. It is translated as CSGGYGQGQETQYF.

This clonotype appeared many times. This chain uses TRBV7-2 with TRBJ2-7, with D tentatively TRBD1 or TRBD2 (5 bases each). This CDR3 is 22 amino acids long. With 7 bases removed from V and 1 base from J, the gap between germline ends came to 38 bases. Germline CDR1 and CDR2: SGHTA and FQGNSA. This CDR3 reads CASTPPWAGTVFSSHWSYEQYF. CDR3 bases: TGTGCCAGCACTCCACCGTGGGCAGGGACCGTATTTAGTTCCCATTGGTCCTACGAGCAGTACTTC.

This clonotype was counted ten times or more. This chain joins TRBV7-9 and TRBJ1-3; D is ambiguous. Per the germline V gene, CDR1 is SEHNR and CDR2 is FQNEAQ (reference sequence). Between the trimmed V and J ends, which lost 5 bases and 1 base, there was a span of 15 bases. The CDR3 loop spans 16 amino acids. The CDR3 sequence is CASSRKFRESGNTIYF. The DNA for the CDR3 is TGTGCCAGCAGCCGAAAATTTAGGGAATCTGGAAACACCATATATTTT.

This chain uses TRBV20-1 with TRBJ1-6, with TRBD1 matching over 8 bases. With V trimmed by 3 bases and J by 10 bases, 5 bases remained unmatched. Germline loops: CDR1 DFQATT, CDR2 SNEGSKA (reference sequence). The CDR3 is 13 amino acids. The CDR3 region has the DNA TGCAGTGCTAGGGGACAGGCTGGCTCACCCCTCCACTTT. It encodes CSARGQAGSPLHF.

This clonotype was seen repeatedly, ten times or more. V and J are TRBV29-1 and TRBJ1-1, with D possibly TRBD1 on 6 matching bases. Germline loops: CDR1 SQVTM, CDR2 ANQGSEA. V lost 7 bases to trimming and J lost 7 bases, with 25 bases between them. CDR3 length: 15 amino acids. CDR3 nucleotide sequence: TGCAGCGCCCAAGGGGGAACGGGAGGGTGGGATGAAGCTTTCTTT. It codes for CSAQGGTGGWDEAFF.